Shown below are 25 T cell receptor beta chains from a single sample sequenced in a study of shared clonotypes between healthy human individuals. Here immunoSEQ multiplex PCR was the method, and the copy in TCRdb shows in-frame clones only, minus some. The sample has some 2,000,000 clones; just under 95% are singletons. In the naive CD8 group, cells lacked CD45RO and were positively selected for CCR7, so terminally differentiated effector memory CD45RA+ cells were left out. Sequenced: naive CD8+ T cells sorted from blood. The origin of the receptors is a man in his late teens or twenties in good health.

V usage is TRBV2 and J usage is TRBJ2-4; TRBD2 matches at 12 bases. Looked up from germline, CDR1 is SNHLY and CDR2 is FYNNEI. The CDR3 extends over 20 amino acids. With V trimmed by 1 base and J by 7 bases, 17 bases remained unmatched. The CDR3 nucleotides are TGTGCCAGCAGTGAAGAAGTCCTCCGGCTAGCGGGGGGGGCGTACAACATTCAGTACTTC. It yields the protein CASSEEVLRLAGGAYNIQYF. The full variable domain, completed using reference TRBV2 and TRBJ2-4, is EPEVTQTPSHQVTQMGQEVILRCVPISNHLYFYWYRQILGQKVEFLVSFYNNEISEKSEIFDDQFSVERPDGSNFTLKIRSTKLEDSAMYFCASSEEVLRLAGGAYNIQYFGAGTRLSVL.

This chain joins TRBV13 and TRBJ2-7; TRBD2 agrees at 12 bases. J lost 7 bases, V lost 5 bases, and 9 bases had no gene match. This CDR3 is built from 15 residues. Germline CDR1 reads PRHDT; CDR2 reads FYEKMQ (reference sequence). CDR3 protein: CASSDGLAGSSEQYF. DNA for the CDR3: TGTGCCAGCAGCGACGGACTAGCGGGATCGTCGGAGCAGTACTTC.

V is TRBV4-1 and J is TRBJ2-3; D not certain. Germline lookup yields CDR1 MGHRA and CDR2 YSYEKL. With 8 bases removed from V and 6 bases from J, the gap between germline ends came to 18 bases. This CDR3 spans 14 amino acids. In DNA form, the CDR3 reads TGCGCCAGCGCAGCCTCCTTGGCTGTGGATACGCAGTATTTT. Its protein product is CASAASLAVDTQYF.

The chain has TRBV27 and TRBJ1-2; tentative D call: TRBD1 (5 bases). Looked up from germline, CDR1 is MNHEY and CDR2 is SMNVEV (reference sequence). CDR3 length: 12 residues. With 11 bases removed from V and 7 bases from J, the gap between germline ends came to 17 bases. The CDR3 sequence: CASRWGTGGYTF. The CDR3 nucleotides read TGTGCCTCGAGGTGGGGGACGGGTGGCTACACCTTC.

In DNA, the CDR3 is TGTGCCAGCAGCTTGACCAAGCCCCTGGCGTTCGGGACCTACGAGCAGTACTTC. It yields the protein CASSLTKPLAFGTYEQYF. The chain combines TRBV28 with TRBJ2-7, with D tentatively TRBD2 (5 bases). This CDR3 has 18 amino acids. Germline CDR1 MDHEN, CDR2 SYDVKM. Trimming cost V 6 bases and J 2 bases, with 26 bases left between them.

The gene calls are TRBV4-3 and TRBJ2-1, with 8 bases aligning to TRBD2. This CDR3 is 16 amino acids long. The V segment lost 0 bases and the J segment 4 bases; nucleotides outside the gene matches: 5. Germline CDR1 LGHNA, CDR2 YSLEER. CDR3 sequence (DNA): TGCGCCAGCAGCCAAGATTGGGCTAGCGGGTACAATGAGCAGTTCTTC. This encodes CASSQDWASGYNEQFF.

On this clone: Other DNA variants within this sample encode the same CDR3. The gene calls are TRBV27 and TRBJ1-1, with a tentative D call TRBD1 (6 bases). CDR3 length equals 14 residues. Deletions cut 3 bases from V and 1 base from J, with 9 bases between. Germline V CDR1 and CDR2: MNHEY, SMNVEV (reference sequence). The CDR3 reads CASSLRGTNTEAFF. Here the CDR3 DNA reads TGTGCCAGCAGTTTGAGGGGGACGAACACTGAAGCTTTCTTT.

The rearrangement links TRBV13 to TRBJ2-5, with D possibly being TRBD1 or TRBD2 (6 bases each). The CDR3 length is 15 residues. Trimming shortened V by 4 bases and J by 2 bases, and 14 bases separated the two germline ends. Germline V lookup: CDR1 PRHDT, CDR2 FYEKMQ (reference sequence). This CDR3 is CASSSWGAHQETQYF. CDR3 coding DNA: TGTGCCAGCAGCTCATGGGGGGCGCATCAAGAGACCCAGTACTTC.

The chain uses TRBV2 and TRBJ1-6; the D is unclear. Looked up from germline, CDR1 is SNHLY and CDR2 is FYNNEI. The CDR3 length is 14 residues. V was pared by 1 base and J by 7 bases, with 8 bases between. The CDR3 region has the DNA TGTGCCAGCAGTGAAGGGGGTTTCAATTCACCCCTCCACTTT. Translated, it gives CASSEGGFNSPLHF.

On this clone: The sample has other DNA sequences that encode this CDR3 too. This chain joins TRBV4-3 and TRBJ2-7; D ambiguous. Deletions cut 0 bases from V and 4 bases from J, with 10 bases between. CDR1 is LGHNA, CDR2 YSLEER, per germline. CDR3 length equals 14 residues. This CDR3 is CASSQDRAAYEQYF. The DNA of the CDR3 is TGCGCCAGCAGCCAAGATCGGGCAGCTTACGAGCAGTACTTC.

This clone appeared once. Written as DNA, the CDR3 is TGTGCCTGGAACAGGGCGGGCGGCCAAGATGAGCAGTTCTTC. It translates to CAWNRAGGQDEQFF. This rearrangement joins TRBV30 to TRBJ2-1, with a tentative D call TRBD1 (6 bases). CDR1 is GTSNPN and CDR2 is SVGIG in the germline V gene (reference sequence). The CDR3 is made up of 14 amino acids. The V end was cut by 4 bases, the J end by 8 bases, with 18 bases between.

This clone was observed once. The sample holds other DNA sequences that translate to the same CDR3. This chain links TRBV13 with TRBJ2-5; 15 bases agree with TRBD2. The CDR3 extends over 15 amino acids. The ends lost 3 bases at V and 4 bases at J; junction bases unmatched: 0. Germline values: CDR1 PRHDT, CDR2 FYEKMQ (reference sequence). The CDR3 here is CASSLGLAGGETQYF. The DNA for the CDR3 is TGTGCCAGCAGCTTGGGACTAGCGGGAGGAGAGACCCAGTACTTC.

A note on this clone: This same CDR3 is encoded by further DNA sequences in the sample. J is TRBJ2-7 and V is TRBV4-3, with D perhaps matching TRBD1 (6 bases). V lost 1 base, J lost 2 bases, and 12 bases lay in between. The CDR3 totals 15 residues. CDR1 is LGHNA and CDR2 is YSLEER in the germline V gene. CDR3 sequence reads: CASSQGWDMTYEQYF. CDR3 nucleotide sequence: TGCGCCAGCAGCCAAGGGTGGGACATGACCTACGAGCAGTACTTC.

Comments on this clone: The junction and the germline gene differ at one end; a read error may be behind it. The chain is built from TRBV11-2 and TRBJ2-1; 8 bases line up with TRBD2. This CDR3 comprises 15 residues. From germline, CDR1 is SGHAT and CDR2 FQNNGV. The CDR3: CAGSGGAGALNEQFF. CDR3 in DNA: TGTGCCGGCAGCGGGGGAGCGGGGGCCCTTAATGAGCAGTTCTTC.

The rearrangement links TRBV6-6 to TRBJ2-7; D possibly corresponds to TRBD2 (5 bases). The CDR3 is made up of 13 amino acids. V lost 2 bases to trimming and J lost 2 bases, with 7 bases between them. From germline, CDR1 is MNHNY and CDR2 SVGAGI (reference sequence). CDR3 sequence reads: CASSYPGTYEQYF. Here the CDR3 DNA reads TGTGCCAGCAGTTACCCGGGGACCTACGAGCAGTACTTC.

This chain connects TRBV5-6 to TRBJ1-2; 7 bases align to TRBD1. This CDR3 region has 15 residues. Germline V CDR1 and CDR2: SGHDT, YYEEEE. The V segment lost 0 bases and the J segment 4 bases; nucleotides outside the gene matches: 6. This CDR3 reads CASSLEQGILYGYTF. The CDR3 DNA sequence: TGTGCCAGCAGCTTGGAACAGGGGATCCTCTATGGCTACACCTTC. Full variable domain (rest looked up from reference TRBV5-6 and TRBJ1-2): DAGVTQSPTHLIKTRGQQVTLRCSPKSGHDTVSWYQQALGQGPQFIFQYYEEEERQRGNFPDRFSGHQFPNYSSELNVNALLLGDSALYLCASSLEQGILYGYTFGSGTRLTVV.

V usage is TRBV7-9 and J usage is TRBJ1-4, with 9 bases aligning to TRBD1. The CDR3 loop spans 16 amino acids. V shed 5 bases, J shed 5 bases, and the junction held 9 bases outside the gene matches. CDR1 SEHNR and CDR2 FQNEAQ come from the germline V gene (reference sequence). As DNA, the CDR3 is TGTGCCAGCAGCCTTCACCGGGACAGGGAGAATGAAAAACTGTTTTTT. Translated: CASSLHRDRENEKLFF.

The rearrangement links TRBV11-2 to TRBJ2-1; 8 bases agree with TRBD2. The CDR3 consists of 15 residues. Germline loops: CDR1 SGHAT, CDR2 FQNNGV. Trimming removed 5 bases from V and 2 bases from J; junction bases left unmatched: 5. Here the CDR3 reads CASSTVAGPYNEQFF. The DNA of the CDR3 is TGTGCCAGCAGCACCGTAGCGGGGCCCTACAATGAGCAGTTCTTC. The variable domain in full, completed from reference TRBV11-2 and TRBJ2-1, reads EAGVAQSPRYKIIEKRQSVAFWCNPISGHATLYWYQQILGQGPKLLIQFQNNGVVDDSQLPKDRFSAERLKGVDSTLKIQPAKLEDSAVYLCASSTVAGPYNEQFFGPGTRLTVL.

The chain combines TRBV30 with TRBJ2-3; TRBD2 aligns across 8 bases. V lost 1 base to trimming and J lost 3 bases; unmatched junction nucleotides: 15. Germline CDR1 GTSNPN, CDR2 SVGIG (reference sequence). CDR3 length equals 18 residues. DNA for the CDR3: TGTGCCTGGAGTGCAGCTCTAGCGGGTCCCGCATTTACAGATACGCAGTATTTT. This sequence encodes CAWSAALAGPAFTDTQYF.

The rearrangement uses TRBV9 and TRBJ2-7; 7 bases map to TRBD1. CDR3 size: 14 residues. The V and J ends lost 3 bases and 3 bases, in that order; junction bases with no gene match: 6. Germline CDR1 reads SGDLS; CDR2 reads YYNGEE. CDR3 loop: CASSGRDSDYEQYF. The CDR3 DNA sequence: TGTGCCAGCAGCGGACGGGACAGCGACTACGAGCAGTACTTC.

V is TRBV27 and J is TRBJ2-7; no reliable D call. This CDR3 comprises 16 residues. V was pared by 6 bases and J by 4 bases, with 22 bases between. The V gene's germline CDR1 is MNHEY and CDR2 SMNVEV (reference sequence). The CDR3 DNA sequence: TGTGCCAGCAGCCCAACTTCAAACCGGTTCTATTACGAGCAGTACTTC. Residues: CASSPTSNRFYYEQYF.

This clone was detected a few times. The CDR3 loop is CASSPVGGNQPQHF. CDR3 DNA: TGTGCCAGCAGCCCAGTGGGTGGCAATCAGCCCCAGCATTTT. The rearrangement joins TRBV7-2 to TRBJ1-5, with unresolved D. V was pared by 5 bases and J by 2 bases, with 10 bases between. The CDR3 spans 14 residues. Germline-derived CDR1 and CDR2 are SGHTA and FQGNSA.

The V and J genes are TRBV28 and TRBJ1-5; no clear D gene. CDR1 and CDR2 from the germline V gene are MDHEN and SYDVKM. The V end was cut by 3 bases, the J end by 7 bases, with 13 bases between. CDR3 length: 14 residues. CDR3 loop: CASSLRRGQQPQHF. As DNA, the CDR3 is TGTGCCAGCAGTTTGCGACGGGGTCAACAGCCCCAGCATTTT.

The V gene is TRBV10-3, the J gene TRBJ2-1, with D unclear. The CDR3 has 13 residues. CDR1 and CDR2 (germline): ENHRY, SYGVKD. With 10 bases removed from V and 0 bases from J, the gap between germline ends came to 10 bases. CDR3 sequence: CASSESSYNEQFF. DNA of the CDR3: TGTGCCAGTTCAGAGAGCTCCTACAATGAGCAGTTCTTC.

The CDR3 nucleotides are TGTGCCAGCAGCCAAACAGATAGCAATCAGCCCCAGCATTTT. Amino acid sequence: CASSQTDSNQPQHF. The rearrangement links TRBV28 to TRBJ1-5; no clear D. Trimming left V 6 bases short and J 0 bases short, with 9 bases between. CDR3 length equals 14 residues. Per germline, CDR1 MDHEN and CDR2 SYDVKM.